This TCR beta chain was found in a study of T cell responses to AZD1222 COVID-19 vaccine. Regarding this clone: Its target is unknown.

Method: immunoSEQ multiplex PCR; TCRdb's copy keeps in-frame clones and lacks some. The sample carries fewer than 150,000 clones, approximately 85% recorded once. Germline V gene data show CDR1 as MNHEY and CDR2 as SMNVEV (reference sequence). This CDR3 is 13 amino acids long. Trimming left V 6 bases short and J 0 bases short, with 9 bases between. Broader study findings: Recipients of two AZD1222 doses showed rising Spike-specific TCR breadth and depth. Donors were mostly white British, more females; clonal diversity possibly underestimated. Researchers report vaccine-associated CD4 TCRs spanning spike, with dominance at 160-218 and 743-854.

The receptor comes from an adult who received the AZD1222 COVID-19 vaccine. V usage is TRBV27 and J usage is TRBJ2-7; D unclear. The sample was peripheral blood, taken 28 days after the second AZD1222 dose. The CDR3 sequence: CASRRLSSYEQYF. In DNA form, the CDR3 reads TGTGCCAGCAGGCGTTTGAGCTCCTACGAGCAGTACTTC.